Presented here are 30 T cell receptor beta chains from one specimen sequenced in a study of cytomegalovirus exposure and HLA in healthy donors. Measured with immunoSEQ multiplex PCR; TCRdb has only the in-frame clones, and not every one. The sample yields 95,000 to 120,000 clones, about 85% seen once. Sequencing was carried out using PBMCs. The receptors derive from a woman between 18 and 30 years old in good health and CMV-seronegative.

This clone occurred once. The rearrangement joins TRBV9 to TRBJ1-2, with D tentatively TRBD1 (5 bases). V was shortened by 3 bases and J by 4 bases, with 19 bases between the two germline ends. The CDR3 totals 16 residues. From germline, CDR1 is SGDLS and CDR2 YYNGEE. The CDR3 nucleotides are TGTGCCAGCAGCGGTCCCCGACAGACCGACCCCTATGGCTACACCTTC. It translates to CASSGPRQTDPYGYTF. The variable domain in full, completed from reference TRBV9 and TRBJ1-2, reads DSGVTQTPKHLITATGQRVTLRCSPRSGDLSVYWYQQSLDQGLQFLIQYYNGEERAKGNILERFSAQQFPDLHSELNLSSLELGDSALYFCASSGPRQTDPYGYTFGSGTRLTVV.

The V gene is TRBV5-1, the J gene TRBJ1-1, with D perhaps TRBD1 (6 bases). The CDR3 has 14 residues. V lost 0 bases and J lost 0, with 6 bases in between. Germline CDR1 reads SGHRS; CDR2 reads YFSETQ. CDR3 sequence: CASSLGQVNTEAFF. The CDR3, as DNA: TGCGCCAGCAGCTTGGGACAGGTGAACACTGAAGCTTTCTTT.

CDR3 sequence: CASSVVTDGEQYF. CDR3 nucleotides: TGTGCCAGCAGCGTAGTGACAGACGGCGAGCAGTACTTC. The gene calls are TRBV9 and TRBJ2-7; a possible D gene is TRBD1 (5 bases). Germline loops: CDR1 SGDLS, CDR2 YYNGEE. Trimming left V 0 bases short and J 6 bases short, with 10 bases between. CDR3 length: 13 amino acids.

The chain joins TRBV13 to TRBJ2-5; the match to TRBD1 covers 8 bases. This CDR3 comprises 14 residues. In germline, CDR1 is PRHDT, CDR2 FYEKMQ (reference sequence). The junction had 5 bases not matched to a gene; V was cut back by 3 bases and J by 5 bases. The CDR3 coding sequence is TGTGCCAGCAGCTTCCAGGGGGCTTTGGAGACCCAGTACTTC. Translation gives CASSFQGALETQYF.

The chain uses TRBV7-9 and TRBJ2-7, with TRBD2 matching 7 bases. J gave up 0 bases and V 9 bases, and 8 bases lay outside the gene matches. The CDR3 extends over 14 amino acids. Germline V gene sequence: CDR1 SEHNR, CDR2 FQNEAQ (reference sequence). The CDR3 DNA sequence: TGTGCCAGTTGGGGGGGGAGCCTCTCCTACGAGCAGTACTTC. This gives the protein CASWGGSLSYEQYF. The entire variable domain, with the rest obtained from reference TRBV7-9 and TRBJ2-7, is as follows: DTGVSQNPRHKITKRGQNVTFRCDPISEHNRLYWYRQTLGQGPEFLTYFQNEAQLEKSRLLSDRFSAERPKGSFSTLEIQRTEQGDSAMYLCASWGGSLSYEQYFGPGTRLTVT.

Regarding this clone: Relative to the germline gene, one junction end is altered; a read error may explain this. The chain couples TRBV30 to TRBJ1-1, with TRBD1 identical over 9 bases. The CDR3 is made up of 12 amino acids. Germline V CDR1 and CDR2: GTSNPN, SVGIG (reference sequence). The CDR3 nucleotides read TGTGCCTGGAGTTCAGAGGGGACAGGGCTCCTCTTT. It yields the protein CAWSSEGTGLLF. The variable domain in full, with the rest retrieved from reference TRBV30 and TRBJ1-1, is SQTIHQWPATLVQPVGSPLSLECTVEGTSNPNLYWYRQAAGRGLQLLFYSVGIGQISSEVPQNLSASRPQDRQFILSSKKLLLSDSGFYLCAWSSEGTGLLFGQGTRLTVV.

This chain uses TRBV7-8 with TRBJ2-7; 10 bases map to TRBD1. CDR3 length: 14 amino acids. Germline CDR1 reads SGHVS; CDR2 reads FQNEAQ. J was trimmed by 7 bases and V by 5 bases; bases with no gene match: 8. The DNA for the CDR3 is TGTGCCAGCAGCCCGCGACGGACAGGGGGGGAGCAGTACTTC. It codes for CASSPRRTGGEQYF.

The CDR3 sequence is CASSLERSYEQYF. The CDR3 DNA is TGTGCCAGCAGCTTAGAGCGATCTTACGAGCAGTACTTC. The genes are TRBV7-9 and TRBJ2-7; D remains unclear. CDR1 is SEHNR and CDR2 is FQNEAQ in the germline V gene (reference sequence). V was pared by 1 base and J by 4 bases, with 8 bases between. This CDR3 is built from 13 residues.

The genes are TRBV7-7 and TRBJ2-7, with D perhaps matching TRBD2 (5 bases). The CDR3 has 14 amino acids. Trimming pared 1 base from V and 3 bases from J, leaving 10 bases between. Germline CDR1 SSHAT, CDR2 FNYEAQ (reference sequence). The CDR3 loop is CASSLGLEGYEQYF. As DNA, the CDR3 is TGTGCCAGCAGCTTAGGTCTCGAGGGCTACGAGCAGTACTTC. The full variable domain, in which reference TRBV7-7 and TRBJ2-7 provide the parts outside the CDR3, is GAGVSQSPRYKVTKRGQDVTLRCDPISSHATLYWYQQALGQGPEFLTYFNYEAQPDKSGLPSDRFSAERPEGSISTLTIQRTEQRDSAMYRCASSLGLEGYEQYFGPGTRLTVT.

The V and J genes are TRBV2 and TRBJ2-3; 9 nucleotides align to TRBD2. This CDR3 contains 14 residues. Germline assignment: CDR1 SNHLY and CDR2 FYNNEI. Trimming cost V 7 bases and J 11 bases; bases outside gene matches: 13. CDR3: CASIDAGGPRGQYF. CDR3 nucleotides: TGTGCCAGCATAGATGCGGGGGGGCCCAGGGGGCAGTATTTT.

This clone was observed a handful of times. The chain combines TRBV4-1 with TRBJ1-2; D is unclear. The CDR3 loop spans 19 amino acids. Germline assignment: CDR1 MGHRA and CDR2 YSYEKL. V lost 4 bases to trimming and J lost 4 bases, with 28 bases between them. The CDR3 bases are TGCGCCAGCAGCCCAATTCTCCTTAGCCGGGCAGGAGAGGGCTATGGCTACACCTTC. It is translated as CASSPILLSRAGEGYGYTF.

This rearrangement joins TRBV9 to TRBJ2-7; D may be TRBD2 (6 bases). Germline CDR1 is SGDLS and CDR2 is YYNGEE. The CDR3 has 15 amino acids. The V gene lost 4 bases and the J gene lost 0 bases, with 14 bases spanning the gap. CDR3 nucleotide sequence: TGTGCCAGCAGCCCTGGGACTTCGAGCTCCTACGAGCAGTACTTC. This gives the protein CASSPGTSSSYEQYF.

The V and J genes are TRBV6-4 and TRBJ2-3, with TRBD2 identical over 7 bases. V dropped 3 bases and J dropped 6; count of bases not matched to a gene: 9. Germline values: CDR1 MRHNA, CDR2 SNTAGT. The CDR3 is made up of 15 amino acids. CDR3 sequence: CASSEGPSGVDTQYF. The CDR3 DNA reads TGTGCCAGCAGTGAGGGGCCCAGCGGGGTGGATACGCAGTATTTT.

The chain links TRBV21-1 to TRBJ2-1; the table's D call TRBD2 went unverified against the DNA. TRBV21-1 is shown as a pseudogene. The CDR3 runs to 17 residues. CDR3: CASPYPRLAGHYNEQFF. CDR3 DNA: TGTGCCAGCCCCTACCCTCGACTAGCGGGGCACTACAATGAGCAGTTCTTC.

CDR3 sequence: CASSARGGTGSDTQYF. The CDR3 DNA follows: TGTGCCAGCAGCGCACGCGGGGGGACAGGGTCAGATACGCAGTATTTT. The chain employs TRBV9 and TRBJ2-3; weak D call: TRBD1 (9 bases). The CDR3 has 16 residues. Germline V gives CDR1 SGDLS, CDR2 YYNGEE. V lost 3 bases and J 4 bases, leaving 18 bases between the germline ends. Combining the CDR3 with reference TRBV9 and TRBJ2-3 gives the whole variable domain DSGVTQTPKHLITATGQRVTLRCSPRSGDLSVYWYQQSLDQGLQFLIQYYNGEERAKGNILERFSAQQFPDLHSELNLSSLELGDSALYFCASSARGGTGSDTQYFGPGTRLTVL.

This chain links TRBV18 with TRBJ2-7, with 8 nucleotides matching TRBD1. The germline CDR1 and CDR2 sequences are KGHSH and LQKENI. The CDR3 length is 14 residues. J was trimmed by 2 bases and V by 4 bases; bases with no gene match: 4. Here the CDR3 DNA reads TGTGCCAGCTCACATGAGACAGGGGCCTACGAGCAGTACTTC. Protein: CASSHETGAYEQYF.

This chain uses TRBV6-1 with TRBJ1-5; unclear D gene. Between the trimmed V and J ends, which lost 2 bases and 7 bases, there was a span of 18 bases. The CDR3 is 16 amino acids. Germline V gene lookup returns CDR1 MNHNS and CDR2 SASEGT. CDR3 region: CASSERPGRGGQPQHF. CDR3 DNA sequence: TGTGCCAGCAGTGAAAGGCCTGGACGAGGAGGGCAGCCCCAGCATTTT.

Worth noting for this clone: Other DNA sequences of this sample code for an identical CDR3. This chain joins TRBV5-1 and TRBJ2-2; 8 bases are shared with TRBD1. The ends lost 6 bases at V and 4 bases at J; junction bases unmatched: 8. CDR3 size: 15 residues. Germline CDR1 is SGHRS and CDR2 is YFSETQ. The CDR3 loop is CASNKDRGGTGELFF. The DNA of the CDR3 is TGCGCCAGCAACAAAGACAGGGGTGGCACCGGGGAGCTGTTTTTT. Complete variable domain (other parts from reference TRBV5-1 and TRBJ2-2): KAGVTQTPRYLIKTRGQQVTLSCSPISGHRSVSWYQQTPGQGLQFLFEYFSETQRNKGNFPGRFSGRQFSNSRSEMNVSTLELGDSALYLCASNKDRGGTGELFFGEGSRLTVL.

The chain carries TRBV14 and TRBJ2-7; D unresolved. Trimming removed 1 base from V and 3 bases from J, with 10 bases in between. Germline V gives CDR1 SGHDN, CDR2 FVKESK. CDR3 length equals 14 residues. The CDR3 DNA reads as TGTGCCAGCAGCCAAGTGGCAGGTAGCTACGAGCAGTACTTC. Amino acids: CASSQVAGSYEQYF.

The chain combines TRBV11-2 with TRBJ2-7; D unresolved. CDR3 length equals 13 residues. The germline CDR1 and CDR2 sequences are SGHAT and FQNNGV. The V gene lost 0 bases and the J gene lost 0 bases, with 3 bases spanning the gap. The CDR3 coding sequence is TGTGCCAGCAGCTTAGAGCGCTCCTACGAGCAGTACTTC. Protein product: CASSLERSYEQYF.

The chain couples TRBV10-3 to TRBJ2-3, with 8 bases lining up with TRBD1. The CDR3 is 16 amino acids. The ends lost 7 bases at V and 0 bases at J; junction bases unmatched: 9. Germline V gives CDR1 ENHRY, CDR2 SYGVKD. CDR3 in DNA: TGTGCCATCAAGACCGGGACAGGCTATAGCACAGATACGCAGTATTTT. Translating it yields CAIKTGTGYSTDTQYF.

This clone came up a few times. The chain uses TRBV11-2 and TRBJ2-7; D gene ambiguous. In germline, CDR1 is SGHAT, CDR2 FQNNGV. V gave up 5 bases and J gave up 4 bases, with 12 bases separating them. This CDR3 has 13 amino acids. The CDR3 sequence is CASSPLPTYEQYF. CDR3 DNA sequence: TGTGCCAGCAGCCCCCTCCCCACTTACGAGCAGTACTTC.

The chain employs TRBV11-2 and TRBJ2-3; D is perhaps TRBD2 (7 bases). In germline, CDR1 is SGHAT, CDR2 FQNNGV. V was clipped by 5 bases and J by 0 bases, with 12 bases between them. CDR3 size: 15 residues. The CDR3 here is CASSRRGGSTDTQYF. CDR3 sequence (DNA): TGTGCCAGCAGCCGTCGCGGGGGCAGCACAGATACGCAGTATTTT. Complete variable domain (other parts from reference TRBV11-2 and TRBJ2-3): EAGVAQSPRYKIIEKRQSVAFWCNPISGHATLYWYQQILGQGPKLLIQFQNNGVVDDSQLPKDRFSAERLKGVDSTLKIQPAKLEDSAVYLCASSRRGGSTDTQYFGPGTRLTVL.

J is TRBJ2-7 and V is TRBV4-2; 8 positions agree with TRBD1. The CDR3 sequence is 17 residues long. V gave up 1 base and J gave up 1 base; unmatched junction bases: 9. Germline CDR1 and CDR2: LGHNA and YNFKEQ. The CDR3 nucleotides are TGTGCCAGCAGCCAAGTATCAGGGGGCCAATTATCCTACGAGCAGTACTTC. It codes for CASSQVSGGQLSYEQYF.

The genes are TRBV13 and TRBJ1-6; no reliable D call. CDR3 length: 15 residues. Germline V gene data show CDR1 as PRHDT and CDR2 as FYEKMQ (reference sequence). The germline V and J ends were trimmed by 3 bases and 3 bases, with 9 bases remaining between them. In DNA form, the CDR3 reads TGTGCCAGCAGCTTTACAAGAGGCTATAATTCACCCCTCCACTTT. Its protein product is CASSFTRGYNSPLHF.

The gene calls are TRBV6-6 and TRBJ1-5; D gene uncertain. Looked up from germline, CDR1 is MNHNY and CDR2 is SVGAGI (reference sequence). Between the trimmed V and J ends, which lost 0 bases and 9 bases, there was a span of 15 bases. The CDR3 contains 15 residues. Here the CDR3 DNA reads TGTGCCAGCAGTTACTCGATCGGCGGCAGTAGGCCCCAGCATTTT. Protein: CASSYSIGGSRPQHF.

The chain is built from TRBV9 and TRBJ2-2; 8 positions agree with TRBD2. Germline V CDR1 and CDR2: SGDLS, YYNGEE. V shed 3 bases, J shed 5 bases, and the junction held 6 bases outside the gene matches. The CDR3 runs to 15 residues. In DNA, the CDR3 is TGTGCCAGCAGCGCCAGGACTAGCTCGACCGGGGAGCTGTTTTTT. Its protein is CASSARTSSTGELFF.

This clone was detected only a few times. The chain couples TRBV13 to TRBJ1-1; D gene unclear. This CDR3 has 12 residues. The V gene lost 2 bases and the J gene lost 5 bases, with 6 bases spanning the gap. Germline assignment: CDR1 PRHDT and CDR2 FYEKMQ (reference sequence). The CDR3 region is CASSLRGTEAFF. CDR3 DNA sequence: TGTGCCAGCAGCTTACGAGGGACTGAAGCTTTCTTT. Looking up the rest from reference TRBV13 and TRBJ1-1 gives the full variable domain: AAGVIQSPRHLIKEKRETATLKCYPIPRHDTVYWYQQGPGQDPQFLISFYEKMQSDKGSIPDRFSAQQFSDYHSELNMSSLELGDSALYFCASSLRGTEAFFGQGTRLTVV.

This clone was detected once. The rearrangement links TRBV7-2 to TRBJ2-1, with D unclear. The length of the CDR3 is 15 residues. CDR1 SGHTA and CDR2 FQGNSA come from the germline V gene. With 1 base removed from V and 2 bases from J, the gap between germline ends came to 9 bases. CDR3 sequence (DNA): TGTGCCAGCAGCTTAGGGCCAGGAACCTACAATGAGCAGTTCTTC. Residues: CASSLGPGTYNEQFF.

The chain carries TRBV30 and TRBJ1-1; D may be TRBD1 (6 bases). Trimming cost V 2 bases and J 5 bases, with 15 bases left between them. The germline V gene has CDR1 GTSNPN and CDR2 SVGIG (reference sequence). This CDR3 comprises 14 residues. The CDR3 nucleotides read TGTGCCTGGAGTCCGCGGGGGGCAGGTACTGAAGCTTTCTTT. It yields the protein CAWSPRGAGTEAFF. Full variable domain (missing parts from reference TRBV30 and TRBJ1-1): SQTIHQWPATLVQPVGSPLSLECTVEGTSNPNLYWYRQAAGRGLQLLFYSVGIGQISSEVPQNLSASRPQDRQFILSSKKLLLSDSGFYLCAWSPRGAGTEAFFGQGTRLTVV.